The 9 T cell receptor beta chains given below trace back to one sample, sequenced in a study of blood T cell repertoires in COVID-19. Using immunoSEQ multiplex PCR, the repertoire was profiled, and TCRdb retains in-frame clones only, with some absent. The data show around 200,000 clones, 86% seen once. Material: peripheral blood. The receptors stem from a man in his 70s with active or convalescent COVID-19.

The V gene is TRBV7-2, the J gene TRBJ2-1, with TRBD2 as a possible D gene (6 bases). The V end lost 5 bases, the J end lost 12 bases, and 23 bases lay between the germline ends. Looked up from germline, CDR1 is SGHTA and CDR2 is FQGNSA. This CDR3 contains 15 residues. This CDR3 is CASSPRGPQGGGQFF. In nucleotides, the CDR3 is TGTGCCAGCAGCCCCCGAGGGCCTCAGGGAGGTGGGCAGTTCTTC. Complete variable domain (other parts from reference TRBV7-2 and TRBJ2-1): GAGVSQSPSNKVTEKGKDVELRCDPISGHTALYWYRQSLGQGLEFLIYFQGNSAPDKSGLPSDRFSAERTGGSVSTLTIQRTQQEDSAVYLCASSPRGPQGGGQFFGPGTRLTVL.

This clone appeared a single time. The rearrangement uses TRBV18 and TRBJ2-1; 14 bases are a match to TRBD2. Germline CDR1 KGHSH, CDR2 LQKENI. V gave up 1 base and J gave up 8 bases; unmatched junction bases: 7. There are 17 residues in the CDR3. CDR3 amino acids: CASSPLTSGRALDEQFF. CDR3 sequence (DNA): TGTGCCAGCTCACCACTGACTAGCGGGAGGGCCTTGGATGAGCAGTTCTTC.

The chain carries TRBV28 and TRBJ1-2, with a tentative D call TRBD1 (6 bases). Looked up from germline, CDR1 is MDHEN and CDR2 is SYDVKM. V was trimmed by 6 bases and J by 3 bases, leaving 14 bases between them. The CDR3 contains 14 residues. For the CDR3, the DNA is TGTGCCAGCAGGGGGCGGGGGCATGACTATGGCTACACCTTC. This codes for CASRGRGHDYGYTF.

The chain joins TRBV28 to TRBJ1-6; 7 positions agree with TRBD1. The CDR3 spans 21 residues. Germline CDR1 is MDHEN and CDR2 is SYDVKM. V trimming: 3 bases; J trimming: 1 base; junction bases outside the gene matches: 18. CDR3 protein: CASSLHYDRARSLSYNSPLHF. The CDR3 nucleotides are TGTGCCAGCAGTTTGCATTACGACAGGGCAAGATCCTTGTCCTATAATTCACCCCTCCACTTT.

The gene calls are TRBV3-1 (or the pseudogene TRBV3-2) and TRBJ1-1, with a tentative D call TRBD1 (5 bases). The CDR3 is made up of 15 amino acids. V was trimmed by 1 base and J by 7 bases, leaving 16 bases between them. Germline V gene lookup returns CDR1 LGHDT and CDR2 YNNKEL (reference sequence). The CDR3 coding sequence is TGTGCCAGCAGCCAAGTATTAGGGGTTAATAGTGAAGCTTTCTTT. Translated, it gives CASSQVLGVNSEAFF.

This sequence joins TRBV15 and TRBJ1-5; D gene uncertain. The length of the CDR3 is 19 residues. The germline V gene encodes CDR1 LNHNV and CDR2 YYDKDF (reference sequence). V was shortened by 0 bases and J by 1 base, with 19 bases between the two germline ends. CDR3 protein: CATSRDFGLVGRSNQPQHF. The CDR3 region has the DNA TGTGCCACCAGCAGAGATTTCGGTTTAGTGGGCAGGAGCAATCAGCCCCAGCATTTT.

This chain links TRBV11-3 with TRBJ2-7, with TRBD2 matching over 9 bases. The CDR3 consists of 15 residues. Trimming at V came to 4 bases and at J to 4 bases, leaving 8 bases not matched to a gene. From germline, CDR1 is SGHNT and CDR2 YENEEA. The CDR3 DNA reads TGTGCCAGCAGCTCCTCTAGCGGGATTGGGTACGAGCAGTACTTC. Protein: CASSSSSGIGYEQYF.

This clone was seen just once. The chain carries TRBV9 and TRBJ1-3; D uncertain. CDR1 is SGDLS, CDR2 YYNGEE, per germline. The CDR3 spans 15 residues. The ends were cut back, 4 bases at V and 0 bases at J, with 11 bases in the middle. The CDR3 here is CASSLGPFSGNTIYF. The CDR3 DNA reads as TGTGCCAGCAGCCTAGGGCCGTTCTCTGGAAACACCATATATTTT.

The chain uses TRBV29-1 and TRBJ1-2, with D tentatively TRBD1 (6 bases). Germline V gene lookup returns CDR1 SQVTM and CDR2 ANQGSEA. CDR3 length: 13 residues. The V end lost 4 bases, the J end lost 4 bases, and 13 bases lay between the germline ends. The CDR3 is CSVALGQGYGYTF. The DNA for the CDR3 is TGCAGCGTTGCCCTGGGACAAGGCTATGGCTACACCTTC.